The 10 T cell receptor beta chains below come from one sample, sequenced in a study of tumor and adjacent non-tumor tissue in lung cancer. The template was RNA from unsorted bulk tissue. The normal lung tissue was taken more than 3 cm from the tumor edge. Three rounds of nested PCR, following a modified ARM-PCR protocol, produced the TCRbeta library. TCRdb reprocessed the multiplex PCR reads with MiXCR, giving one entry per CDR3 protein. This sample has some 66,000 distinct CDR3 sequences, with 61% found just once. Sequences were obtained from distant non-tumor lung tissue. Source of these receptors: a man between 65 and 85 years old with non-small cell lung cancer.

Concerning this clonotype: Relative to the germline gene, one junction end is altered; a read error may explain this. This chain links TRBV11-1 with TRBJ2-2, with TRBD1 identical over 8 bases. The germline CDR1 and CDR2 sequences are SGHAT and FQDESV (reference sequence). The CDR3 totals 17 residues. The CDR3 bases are TGTGCCAGCAGCGGGCGCACAGGGGGAGAAGGCGCAGGGGAGCTGTTCTTT. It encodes CASSGRTGGEGAGELFF.

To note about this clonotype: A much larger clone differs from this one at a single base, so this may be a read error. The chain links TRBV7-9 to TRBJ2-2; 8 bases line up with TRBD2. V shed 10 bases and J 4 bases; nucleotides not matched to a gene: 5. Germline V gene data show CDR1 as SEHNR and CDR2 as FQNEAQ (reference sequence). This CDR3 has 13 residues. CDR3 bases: TGTGCCAACACCGGGGGGGGCACCGGGGAGCTGTTTTTT. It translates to CANTGGGTGELFF.

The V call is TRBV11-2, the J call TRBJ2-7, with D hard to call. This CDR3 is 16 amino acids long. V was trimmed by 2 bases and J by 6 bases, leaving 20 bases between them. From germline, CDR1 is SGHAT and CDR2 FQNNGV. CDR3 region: CASSLMRFARAGEQYF. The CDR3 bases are TGTGCCAGCAGCTTAATGCGTTTCGCTAGGGCTGGCGAGCAGTACTTC.

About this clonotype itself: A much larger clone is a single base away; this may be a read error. CDR3 loop: CPSSPETGGGTQYF. Here the CDR3 DNA reads TGTCCCAGCAGCCCAGAGACAGGGGGTGGTACGCAGTATTTT. The chain employs TRBV5-4 and TRBJ2-3; 9 nucleotides match TRBD1. Germline V CDR1 and CDR2: SGHNT, YYREEE (reference sequence). This CDR3 contains 14 residues.

Here the CDR3 reads CASSLGGGRAKTQYF. CDR3 nucleotide sequence: TGTGCCAGCAGCTTAGGCGGGGGACGTGCGAAGACCCAGTACTTC. V gene TRBV11-2 combines with J gene TRBJ2-5, with 7 nucleotides matching TRBD2. Germline V gene sequence: CDR1 SGHAT, CDR2 FQNNGV. Trimming at V came to 1 base and at J to 6 bases, leaving 8 bases not matched to a gene. CDR3 length: 15 residues.

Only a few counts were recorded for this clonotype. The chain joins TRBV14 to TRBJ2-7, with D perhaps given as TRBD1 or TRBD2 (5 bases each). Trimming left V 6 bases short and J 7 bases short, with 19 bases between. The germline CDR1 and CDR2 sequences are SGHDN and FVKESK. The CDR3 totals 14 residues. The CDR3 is CASSTGQERSEQYF. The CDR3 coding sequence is TGTGCCAGCAGTACGGGGCAGGAGCGCTCGGAGCAGTACTTC.

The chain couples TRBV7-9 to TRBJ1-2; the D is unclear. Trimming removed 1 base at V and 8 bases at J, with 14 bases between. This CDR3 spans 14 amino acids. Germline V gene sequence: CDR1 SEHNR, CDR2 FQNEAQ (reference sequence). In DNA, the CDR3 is TGTGCCAGCAGCTTAGACTCGACAACGGAGGGCTACACCTTC. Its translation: CASSLDSTTEGYTF.

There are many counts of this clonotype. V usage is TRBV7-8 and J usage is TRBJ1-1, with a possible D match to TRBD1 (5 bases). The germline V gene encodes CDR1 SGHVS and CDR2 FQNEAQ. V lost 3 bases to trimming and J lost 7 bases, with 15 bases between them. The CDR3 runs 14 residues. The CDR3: CASSFGAGYSEAFF. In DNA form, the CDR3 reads TGTGCCAGCAGCTTTGGGGCGGGGTACAGTGAAGCTTTCTTT.

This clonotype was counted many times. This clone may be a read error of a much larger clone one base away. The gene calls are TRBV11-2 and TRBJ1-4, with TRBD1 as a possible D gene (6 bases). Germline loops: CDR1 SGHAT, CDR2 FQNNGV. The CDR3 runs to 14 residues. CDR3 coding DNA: TGTGCCAGCAGCTTAGAGGGGGCTGATGAAAGACTGTTTTTT. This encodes CASSLEGADERLFF.

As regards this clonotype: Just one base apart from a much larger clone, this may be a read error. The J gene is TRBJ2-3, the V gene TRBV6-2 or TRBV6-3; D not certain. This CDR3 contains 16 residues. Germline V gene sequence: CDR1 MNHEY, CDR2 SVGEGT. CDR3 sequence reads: CAISYSRPGKRDTQYF. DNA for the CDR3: TGTGCCATCAGTTACTCGAGGCCAGGCAAGAGGGATACGCAGTATTTT.